The 11 T cell receptor beta chains below all came from one sample that was sequenced in a study of T cells in tuberculosis. Some clones are missing from TCRdb's copy, which holds only in-frame ones; the method was immunoSEQ multiplex PCR. The table includes about 43,000 clones, roughly 94% detected once. The sample taken for sequencing was PBMCs. Receptors originate from a donor aged 5-35 years with latent tuberculosis or without tuberculosis infection. Some clones in this sample may be carry-over from other donors' samples.

V gene TRBV19 combines with J gene TRBJ2-3; TRBD2 agrees at 7 bases. CDR1 LNHDA and CDR2 SQIVND come from the germline V gene (reference sequence). The CDR3 extends over 15 amino acids. Germline trimming cut 4 bases from V and 2 bases from J; bases unmatched to any gene: 6. The CDR3 nucleotides are TGTGCCAGTAGTACCCTAGCGGCACTCACAGATACGCAGTATTTT. Translating gives CASSTLAALTDTQYF. The full variable domain, with the rest looked up from reference TRBV19 and TRBJ2-3, is DGGITQSPKYLFRKEGQNVTLSCEQNLNHDAMYWYRQDPGQGLRLIYYSQIVNDFQKGDIAEGYSVSREKKESFPLTVTSAQKNPTAFYLCASSTLAALTDTQYFGPGTRLTVL.

The rearrangement joins TRBV28 to TRBJ2-3, with TRBD1 as a possible D gene (6 bases). V gave up 1 base and J gave up 6 bases, with 11 bases separating them. CDR1 is MDHEN and CDR2 is SYDVKM in the germline V gene. The CDR3 spans 14 residues. CDR3 in DNA: TGTGCCAGCAGTTTATCTACAGGGTTGGATACGCAGTATTTT. Amino acids: CASSLSTGLDTQYF.

This rearrangement joins TRBV9 to TRBJ2-3; D is possibly TRBD2 (5 bases). The V end lost 4 bases, the J end lost 2 bases, and 17 bases lay between the germline ends. Germline-derived CDR1 and CDR2 are SGDLS and YYNGEE. The CDR3 length is 16 residues. The CDR3 sequence: CASSPPVIASTDTQYF. Here the CDR3 DNA reads TGTGCCAGCAGCCCTCCGGTGATAGCGTCCACAGATACGCAGTATTTT. The full variable domain, with the rest looked up from reference TRBV9 and TRBJ2-3, is DSGVTQTPKHLITATGQRVTLRCSPRSGDLSVYWYQQSLDQGLQFLIQYYNGEERAKGNILERFSAQQFPDLHSELNLSSLELGDSALYFCASSPPVIASTDTQYFGPGTRLTVL.

The chain uses TRBV7-9 and TRBJ1-1; TRBD1 aligns across 9 bases. Germline loops: CDR1 SEHNR, CDR2 FQNEAQ (reference sequence). Trimming cost V 4 bases and J 3 bases; bases outside gene matches: 6. The CDR3 is 15 residues long. Here the CDR3 reads CASSSGQGWDTEAFF. CDR3 DNA sequence: TGTGCCAGCAGCTCCGGACAGGGGTGGGACACTGAAGCTTTCTTT.

The genes are TRBV28 and TRBJ2-1; 10 positions agree with TRBD2. The CDR3 spans 19 residues. V was clipped by 2 bases and J by 4 bases; unmatched bases: 14. The V gene's germline CDR1 is MDHEN and CDR2 SYDVKM. CDR3 residues: CASSLLAGAQKLLYNEQFF. CDR3 coding DNA: TGTGCCAGCAGTTTACTAGCGGGAGCTCAAAAGCTCCTGTACAATGAGCAGTTCTTC.

The CDR3 nucleotides are TGTGCCAGCTCACCTTTGCGGTCAGGGCCGAGCTCTGGGGCCAACGTCCTGACTTTC. It specifies CASSPLRSGPSSGANVLTF. V gene TRBV18 combines with J gene TRBJ2-6; D perhaps matches TRBD1 (5 bases). The CDR3 length is 19 residues. Germline V CDR1 and CDR2: KGHSH, LQKENI. The V end lost 3 bases, the J end lost 0 bases, and 18 bases lay between the germline ends.

V gene TRBV5-4 combines with J gene TRBJ2-7; 11 bases align to TRBD1. V was clipped by 0 bases and J by 6 bases; unmatched bases: 5. Germline V gives CDR1 SGHNT, CDR2 YYREEE (reference sequence). There are 15 residues in the CDR3. CDR3 amino acids: CASSLDRTGGVEQYF. DNA for the CDR3: TGTGCCAGCAGCTTGGATCGGACAGGGGGCGTCGAGCAGTACTTC.

This chain uses TRBV10-3 with TRBJ1-4, with TRBD1 identical over 9 bases. Germline-derived CDR1 and CDR2 are ENHRY and SYGVKD. V lost 6 bases to trimming and J lost 5 bases; unmatched junction nucleotides: 4. The CDR3 spans 14 residues. CDR3 nucleotides: TGTGCCATCAGAGGGACAGGGCAAAATGAAAAACTGTTTTTT. Translation gives CAIRGTGQNEKLFF.

This clone was seen once. The chain employs TRBV9 and TRBJ2-1; 8 bases fit TRBD2. Germline loops: CDR1 SGDLS, CDR2 YYNGEE. Trimming cost V 0 bases and J 3 bases; bases outside gene matches: 8. The CDR3 consists of 17 residues. CDR3 region: CASSVGPGGAYYNEQFF. CDR3 coding DNA: TGTGCCAGCAGCGTAGGGCCCGGGGGGGCCTACTACAATGAGCAGTTCTTC. Variable domain in full (rest from reference TRBV9 and TRBJ2-1): DSGVTQTPKHLITATGQRVTLRCSPRSGDLSVYWYQQSLDQGLQFLIQYYNGEERAKGNILERFSAQQFPDLHSELNLSSLELGDSALYFCASSVGPGGAYYNEQFFGPGTRLTVL.

The gene calls are TRBV15 and TRBJ2-7, with D possibly matching TRBD2 (5 bases). The CDR3 contains 15 residues. Trimming removed 0 bases at V and 1 base at J, with 10 bases between. Germline lookup yields CDR1 LNHNV and CDR2 YYDKDF (reference sequence). In DNA, the CDR3 is TGTGCCACCAGCAGAGAGGAAACGGGGTCCTACGAGCAGTACTTC. Amino acid sequence: CATSREETGSYEQYF.

The V gene is TRBV9, the J gene TRBJ2-1; tentatively, D is TRBD2 (6 bases). The ends were cut back, 0 bases at V and 4 bases at J, with 11 bases in the middle. CDR1 and CDR2 (germline): SGDLS, YYNGEE. The CDR3 length is 15 residues. The CDR3 DNA reads TGTGCCAGCAGCGTAGCGGGCGGGATTTACAATGAGCAGTTCTTC. Translated: CASSVAGGIYNEQFF. Full variable domain (missing parts from reference TRBV9 and TRBJ2-1): DSGVTQTPKHLITATGQRVTLRCSPRSGDLSVYWYQQSLDQGLQFLIQYYNGEERAKGNILERFSAQQFPDLHSELNLSSLELGDSALYFCASSVAGGIYNEQFFGPGTRLTVL.